This T cell receptor beta chain appears in the sequencing data of a study of CD8+ T cells in alopecia areata. Study information: The authors grafted skin from approximately 6-12-month-old C3H/HeJ donors with spontaneous alopecia onto roughly 6-11-week-old female C3H/HeJ mice.

Many counts were recorded for this clone. The antigen is not known. Genes and germline are mouse. The sequenced fragment ends 4 residues before the CDR3 boundary, so the rest is inferred from the germline J gene. Investigators isolated RNA and reverse transcribed it into cDNA to act as the sequencing template. This table comes from immunoSEQ multiplex PCR, and its TCRdb copy is limited to in-frame clones, with some not included. The sample holds 3,800 or so clones, and no clone turns up only once. Findings and limits, study-wide: Clonality in lesional scalp, especially alopecia totalis/universalis, exceeded that of normal scalp.

Cell sorting was performed on pooled cutaneous lymph node cells with CD4, CD8alpha, NKG2D, NKG2ACE and other markers. Germline loops: CDR1 NSHNY, CDR2 SYGAGN. This CDR3 comprises 15 residues. The junction had 6 bases not matched to a gene; V was cut back by 5 bases and J by 0 bases. This clonotype originated in a C3H/HeJ mouse with alopecia areata. The strain's MHC: H2-k. Sample: CD8+ T cells sorted from a lymph node. The V gene is TRBV13-1, the J gene TRBJ2-3; TRBD2 agrees at 7 bases. The CDR3 bases that were read are TGTGCCAGCAGCGAACTGGGGTCTAGTGCAGAA. Residues: CASSELGSSAE. The whole CDR3 protein reads CASSELGSSAETLYF.